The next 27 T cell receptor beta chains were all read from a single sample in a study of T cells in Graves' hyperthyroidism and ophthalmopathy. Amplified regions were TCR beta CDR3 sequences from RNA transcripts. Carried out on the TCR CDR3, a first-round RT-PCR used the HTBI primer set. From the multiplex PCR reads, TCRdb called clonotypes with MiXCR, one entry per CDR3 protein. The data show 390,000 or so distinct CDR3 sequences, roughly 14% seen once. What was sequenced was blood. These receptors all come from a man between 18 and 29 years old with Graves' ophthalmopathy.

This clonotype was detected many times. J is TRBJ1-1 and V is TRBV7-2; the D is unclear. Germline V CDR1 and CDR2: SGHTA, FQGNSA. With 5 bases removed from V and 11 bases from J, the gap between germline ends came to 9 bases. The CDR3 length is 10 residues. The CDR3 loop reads CASSPWEAFF. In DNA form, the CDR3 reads TGTGCCAGCAGCCCATGGGAGGCTTTCTTT.

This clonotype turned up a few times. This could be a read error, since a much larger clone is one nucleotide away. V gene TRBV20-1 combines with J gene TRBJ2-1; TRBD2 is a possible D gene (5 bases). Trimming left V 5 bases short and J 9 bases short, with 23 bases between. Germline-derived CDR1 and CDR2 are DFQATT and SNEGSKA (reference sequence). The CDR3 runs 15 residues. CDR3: CSALHNTGELGEQFF. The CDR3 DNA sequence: TGCAGTGCTCTTCATAATACTGGGGAGTTGGGTGAGCAGTTCTTC.

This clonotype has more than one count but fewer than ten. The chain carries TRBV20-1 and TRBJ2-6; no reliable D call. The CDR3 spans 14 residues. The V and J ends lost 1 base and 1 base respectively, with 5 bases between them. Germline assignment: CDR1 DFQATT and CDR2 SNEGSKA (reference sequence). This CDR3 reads CSARGRSGANVLTF. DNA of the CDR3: TGCAGTGCTAGAGGACGTTCTGGGGCCAACGTCCTGACTTTC.

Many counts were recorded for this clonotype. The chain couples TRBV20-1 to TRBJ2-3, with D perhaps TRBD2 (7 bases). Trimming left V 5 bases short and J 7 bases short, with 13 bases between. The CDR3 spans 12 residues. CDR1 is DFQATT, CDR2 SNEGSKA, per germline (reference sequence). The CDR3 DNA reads TGCAGTGCTGGGGGGGCAGCCCATACGCAGTATTTT. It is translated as CSAGGAAHTQYF.

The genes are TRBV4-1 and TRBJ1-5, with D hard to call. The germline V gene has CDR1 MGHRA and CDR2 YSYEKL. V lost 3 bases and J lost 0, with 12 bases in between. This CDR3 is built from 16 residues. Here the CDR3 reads CASSQARWNSNQPQHF. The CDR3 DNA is TGCGCCAGCAGCCAGGCGCGTTGGAATAGCAATCAGCCCCAGCATTTT.

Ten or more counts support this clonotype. CDR3: CSASKGGTGSYEQYF. CDR3 coding DNA: TGCAGTGCAAGCAAGGGGGGGACAGGGAGTTACGAGCAGTACTTC. The V call is TRBV20-1, the J call TRBJ2-7; 9 nucleotides match TRBD1. With 6 bases clipped from V and 4 bases from J, the junction kept 13 bases outside the gene matches. CDR1 is DFQATT, CDR2 SNEGSKA, per germline (reference sequence). The CDR3 consists of 15 residues.

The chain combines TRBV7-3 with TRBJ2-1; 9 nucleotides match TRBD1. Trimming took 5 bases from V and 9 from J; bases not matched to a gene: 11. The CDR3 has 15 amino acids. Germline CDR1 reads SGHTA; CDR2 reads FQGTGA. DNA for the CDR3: TGTGCCAGCAGCGCCTTCGGACAGGGGATCTCTGAGCAGTTCTTC. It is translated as CASSAFGQGISEQFF.

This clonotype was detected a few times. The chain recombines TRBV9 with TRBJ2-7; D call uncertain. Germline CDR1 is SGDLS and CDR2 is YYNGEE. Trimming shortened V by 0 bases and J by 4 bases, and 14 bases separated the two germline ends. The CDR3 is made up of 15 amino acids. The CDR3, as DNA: TGTGCCAGCAGCGTAGGGTCTGGCACCAATTACGAGCAGTACTTC. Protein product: CASSVGSGTNYEQYF.

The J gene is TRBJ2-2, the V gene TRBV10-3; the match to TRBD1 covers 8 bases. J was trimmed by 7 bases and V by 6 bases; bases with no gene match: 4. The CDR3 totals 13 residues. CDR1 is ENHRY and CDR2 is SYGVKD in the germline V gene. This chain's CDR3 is CAIRSQGDGELFF. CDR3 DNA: TGTGCCATCAGATCACAGGGGGACGGGGAGCTGTTTTTT.

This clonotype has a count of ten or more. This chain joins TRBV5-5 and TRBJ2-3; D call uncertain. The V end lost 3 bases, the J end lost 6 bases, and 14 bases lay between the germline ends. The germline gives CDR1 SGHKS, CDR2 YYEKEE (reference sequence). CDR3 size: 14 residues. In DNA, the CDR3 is TGTGCCAGCAGCTATTCCCCCGGAAAGGATACGCAGTATTTT. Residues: CASSYSPGKDTQYF.

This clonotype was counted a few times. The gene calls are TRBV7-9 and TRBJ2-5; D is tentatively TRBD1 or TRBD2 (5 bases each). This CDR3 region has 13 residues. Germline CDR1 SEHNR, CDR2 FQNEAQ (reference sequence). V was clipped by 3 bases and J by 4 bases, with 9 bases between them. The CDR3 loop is CASSLGVIETQYF. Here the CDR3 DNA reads TGTGCCAGCAGCTTGGGGGTAATAGAGACCCAGTACTTC.

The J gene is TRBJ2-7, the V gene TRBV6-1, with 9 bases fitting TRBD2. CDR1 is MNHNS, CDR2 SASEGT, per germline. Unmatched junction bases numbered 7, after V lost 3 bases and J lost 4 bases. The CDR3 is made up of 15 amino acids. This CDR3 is CASSETSGASYEQYF. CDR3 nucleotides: TGTGCCAGCAGTGAGACTAGCGGAGCCAGTTACGAGCAGTACTTC.

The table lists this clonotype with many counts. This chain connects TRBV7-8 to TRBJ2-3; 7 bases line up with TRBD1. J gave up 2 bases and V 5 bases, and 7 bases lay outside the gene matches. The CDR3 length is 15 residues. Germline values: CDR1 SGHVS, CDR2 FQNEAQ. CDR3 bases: TGTGCCAGCAGCCCACTCGACAGGGCCACAGATACGCAGTATTTT. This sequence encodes CASSPLDRATDTQYF.

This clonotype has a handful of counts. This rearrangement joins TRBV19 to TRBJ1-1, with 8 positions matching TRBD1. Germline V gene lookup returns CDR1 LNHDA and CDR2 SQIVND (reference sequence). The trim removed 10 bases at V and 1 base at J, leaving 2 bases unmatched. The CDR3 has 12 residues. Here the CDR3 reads CATQGGNTEAFF. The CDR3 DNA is TGTGCCACACAGGGGGGGAACACTGAAGCTTTCTTT.

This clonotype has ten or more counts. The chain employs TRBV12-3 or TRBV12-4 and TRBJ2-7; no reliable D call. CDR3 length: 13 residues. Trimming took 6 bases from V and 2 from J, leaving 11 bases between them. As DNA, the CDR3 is TGTGCCAGCAGGGGTTATGATCCCTACGAGCAGTACTTC. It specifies CASRGYDPYEQYF.

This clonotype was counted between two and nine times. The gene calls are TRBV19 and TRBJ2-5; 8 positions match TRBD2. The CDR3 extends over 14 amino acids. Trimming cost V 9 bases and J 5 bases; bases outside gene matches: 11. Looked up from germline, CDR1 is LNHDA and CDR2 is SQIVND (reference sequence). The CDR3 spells CASSKSGSLETQYF. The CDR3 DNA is TGTGCCAGCTCCAAGAGCGGGAGTCTTGAGACCCAGTACTTC.

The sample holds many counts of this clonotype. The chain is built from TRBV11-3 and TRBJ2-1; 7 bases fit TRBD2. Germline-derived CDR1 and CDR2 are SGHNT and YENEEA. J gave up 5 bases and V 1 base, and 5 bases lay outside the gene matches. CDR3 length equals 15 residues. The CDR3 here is CASSLGASGNNEQFF. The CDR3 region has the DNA TGTGCCAGCAGCTTAGGGGCTAGCGGTAACAATGAGCAGTTCTTC.

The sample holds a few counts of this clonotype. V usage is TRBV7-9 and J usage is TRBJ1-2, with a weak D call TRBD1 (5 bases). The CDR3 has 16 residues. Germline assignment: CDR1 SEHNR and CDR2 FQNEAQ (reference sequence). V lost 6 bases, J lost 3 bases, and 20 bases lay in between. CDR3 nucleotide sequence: TGTGCCAGCAGATTACCGGGGCTCACCTTGGACTATGGCTACACCTTC. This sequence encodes CASRLPGLTLDYGYTF.

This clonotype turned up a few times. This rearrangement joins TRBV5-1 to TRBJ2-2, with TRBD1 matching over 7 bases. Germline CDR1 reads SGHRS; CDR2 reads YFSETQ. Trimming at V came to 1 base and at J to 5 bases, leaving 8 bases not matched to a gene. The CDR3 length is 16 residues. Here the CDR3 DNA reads TGCGCCAGCAGCTTGCCAGGGACAGCATATACCGGGGAGCTGTTTTTT. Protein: CASSLPGTAYTGELFF.

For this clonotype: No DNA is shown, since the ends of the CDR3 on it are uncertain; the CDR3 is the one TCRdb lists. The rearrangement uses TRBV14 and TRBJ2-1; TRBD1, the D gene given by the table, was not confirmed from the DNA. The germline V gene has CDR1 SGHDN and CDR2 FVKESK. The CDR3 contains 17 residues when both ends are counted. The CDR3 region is CASSQVGGGTGYNERFF.

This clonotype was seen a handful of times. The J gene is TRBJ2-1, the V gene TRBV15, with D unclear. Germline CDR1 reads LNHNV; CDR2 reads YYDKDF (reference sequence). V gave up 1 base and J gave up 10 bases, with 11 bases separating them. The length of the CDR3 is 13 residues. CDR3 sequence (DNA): TGTGCCACCAGCAGAGCCTTAGCAGTCGAGCAGTTCTTC. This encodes CATSRALAVEQFF.

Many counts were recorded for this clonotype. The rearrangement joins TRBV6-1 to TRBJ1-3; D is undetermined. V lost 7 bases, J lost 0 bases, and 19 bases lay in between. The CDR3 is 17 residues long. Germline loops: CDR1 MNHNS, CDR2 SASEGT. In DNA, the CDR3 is TGTGCCAGCACTACCCTCCGTACGGGCCGCTCTGGAAACACCATATATTTT. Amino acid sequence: CASTTLRTGRSGNTIYF.

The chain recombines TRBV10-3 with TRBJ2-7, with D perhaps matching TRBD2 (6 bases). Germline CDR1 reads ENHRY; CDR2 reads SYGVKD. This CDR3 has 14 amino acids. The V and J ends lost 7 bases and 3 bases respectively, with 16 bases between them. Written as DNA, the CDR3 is TGTGCCATCACCCCCGGGACTGGCGGCTACGAGCAGTACTTC. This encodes CAITPGTGGYEQYF.

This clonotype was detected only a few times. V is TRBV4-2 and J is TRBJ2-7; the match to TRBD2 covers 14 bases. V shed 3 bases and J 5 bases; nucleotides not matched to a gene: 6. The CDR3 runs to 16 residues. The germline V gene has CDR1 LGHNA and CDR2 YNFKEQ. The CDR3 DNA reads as TGTGCCAGCAGCCAGGTTGGGACTAGCGGGAGAGACGAGCAGTACTTC. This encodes CASSQVGTSGRDEQYF.

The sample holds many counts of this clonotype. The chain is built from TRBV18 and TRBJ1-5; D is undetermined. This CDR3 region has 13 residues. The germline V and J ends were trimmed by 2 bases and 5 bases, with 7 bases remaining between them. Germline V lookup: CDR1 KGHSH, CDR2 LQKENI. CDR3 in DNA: TGTGCCAGCTCACCATCCGTTGATCAGCCCCAGCATTTT. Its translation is CASSPSVDQPQHF.

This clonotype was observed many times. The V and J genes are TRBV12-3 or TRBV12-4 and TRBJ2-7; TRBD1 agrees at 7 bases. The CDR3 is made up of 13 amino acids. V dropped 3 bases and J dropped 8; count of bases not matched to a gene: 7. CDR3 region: CASSLGRGIKQYF. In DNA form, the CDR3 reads TGTGCCAGCAGTTTGGGCAGGGGGATCAAGCAGTACTTC.

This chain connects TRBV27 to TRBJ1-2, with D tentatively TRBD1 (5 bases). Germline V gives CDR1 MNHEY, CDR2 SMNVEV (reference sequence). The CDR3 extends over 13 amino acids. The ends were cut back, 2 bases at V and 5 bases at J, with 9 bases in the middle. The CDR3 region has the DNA TGTGCCAGCAGTTTACGGGCAGGGTATGGCTACACCTTC. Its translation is CASSLRAGYGYTF.